These 29 T cell receptor beta chains came from one sample sequenced in a study of blood T cell repertoires in COVID-19. Sequencing was performed with immunoSEQ multiplex PCR; in TCRdb, only in-frame clones are kept and a portion is missing. The sample has 250,000 to 300,000 clones, roughly nine tenths seen once; the top ten hold 11%. The sequenced sample was peripheral blood. Receptors were obtained from a woman aged 25 to 39 with COVID-19, enrolled during active disease.

The CDR3 DNA reads TGTGCCAGCAGCCAATACCTCGGGGTTGGAGGCGGCTACACCTTC. Translating it yields CASSQYLGVGGGYTF. The chain couples TRBV3-1 (or the pseudogene TRBV3-2) to TRBJ1-2; D is uncertain. The germline gives CDR1 LGHDT, CDR2 YNNKEL (reference sequence). V lost 2 bases, J lost 8 bases, and 18 bases lay in between. The CDR3 runs to 15 residues.

This chain joins TRBV7-7 and TRBJ2-3, with D possibly being TRBD1 (6 bases). Trimming shortened V by 5 bases and J by 3 bases, and 12 bases separated the two germline ends. CDR3 length: 14 amino acids. Germline V gene sequence: CDR1 SSHAT, CDR2 FNYEAQ (reference sequence). The CDR3 sequence is CASSVIGGTDTQYF. CDR3 in DNA: TGTGCCAGCAGCGTGATAGGGGGAACAGATACGCAGTATTTT.

The V call is TRBV19, the J call TRBJ1-2, with D hard to call. Germline assignment: CDR1 LNHDA and CDR2 SQIVND (reference sequence). This CDR3 contains 12 residues. V lost 6 bases to trimming and J lost 4 bases, with 9 bases between them. Here the CDR3 DNA reads TGTGCCAGTAGAGGACTTGGCTATGGCTACACCTTC. Translation: CASRGLGYGYTF. The full variable domain, with the rest looked up from reference TRBV19 and TRBJ1-2, is DGGITQSPKYLFRKEGQNVTLSCEQNLNHDAMYWYRQDPGQGLRLIYYSQIVNDFQKGDIAEGYSVSREKKESFPLTVTSAQKNPTAFYLCASRGLGYGYTFGSGTRLTVV.

This chain joins TRBV7-9 and TRBJ1-2; TRBD1 aligns across 7 bases. CDR3 size: 16 residues. Germline trimming cut 5 bases from V and 4 bases from J; bases unmatched to any gene: 13. CDR1 is SEHNR, CDR2 FQNEAQ, per germline (reference sequence). This CDR3 reads CASSPSTPGQSYGYTF. DNA for the CDR3: TGTGCCAGCAGCCCCTCTACTCCGGGACAGAGCTATGGCTACACCTTC. Supplemented by reference TRBV7-9 and TRBJ1-2, the full variable domain reads DTGVSQNPRHKITKRGQNVTFRCDPISEHNRLYWYRQTLGQGPEFLTYFQNEAQLEKSRLLSDRFSAERPKGSFSTLEIQRTEQGDSAMYLCASSPSTPGQSYGYTFGSGTRLTVV.

V gene TRBV11-2 combines with J gene TRBJ2-3; possibly TRBD2 for D (6 bases). The germline gives CDR1 SGHAT, CDR2 FQNNGV. The CDR3 covers 15 residues. Trimming shortened V by 0 bases and J by 0 bases, and 7 bases separated the two germline ends. The CDR3 reads CASSLDGTSTDTQYF. The CDR3 DNA reads TGTGCCAGCAGCTTAGATGGGACTAGCACAGATACGCAGTATTTT.

This clone was detected a few times. The genes are TRBV12-3 or TRBV12-4 and TRBJ1-1; D gene unclear. V lost 5 bases and J lost 6, with 7 bases in between. This CDR3 is 11 amino acids long. CDR3 loop: CASSQVAEAFF. CDR3 sequence (DNA): TGTGCCAGCAGTCAGGTGGCTGAAGCTTTCTTT.

The chain combines TRBV6-5 with TRBJ1-3; D is perhaps TRBD1 (5 bases). CDR3 size: 13 residues. The germline gives CDR1 MNHEY, CDR2 SVGAGI. CDR3: CGSGGSTGNTIYF. The DNA of the CDR3 is TGTGGGAGTGGGGGGTCCACTGGAAACACCATATATTTT.

The chain employs TRBV11-2 and TRBJ2-1, with D maybe TRBD2 (5 bases). The V gene lost 8 bases and the J gene lost 5 bases, with 16 bases spanning the gap. Germline lookup yields CDR1 SGHAT and CDR2 FQNNGV. The CDR3 has 14 amino acids. Here the CDR3 reads CASSIHPGNNEQFF. As DNA, the CDR3 is TGTGCCAGCTCTATACACCCGGGGAACAATGAGCAGTTCTTC.

V and J are TRBV7-9 and TRBJ2-7; TRBD2 is a possible D gene (7 bases). The CDR3 consists of 15 residues. Germline CDR1 reads SEHNR; CDR2 reads FQNEAQ (reference sequence). V shed 5 bases and J shed 2 bases, with 16 bases lying between them. The chain's CDR3 is CASSLTGGEPYEQYF. The CDR3 region has the DNA TGTGCCAGCAGCCTGACGGGGGGCGAACCCTACGAGCAGTACTTC.

This clone was seen more than once but under ten times. This chain links TRBV6-2 or TRBV6-3 with TRBJ2-1, with D tentatively TRBD1 (6 bases). Per germline, CDR1 MNHEY and CDR2 SVGEGT. The CDR3 totals 15 residues. Trimming cost V 3 bases and J 3 bases, with 12 bases left between them. The CDR3 loop is CASSYRTAYYNEQFF. The CDR3, as DNA: TGTGCCAGCAGTTATCGGACAGCTTACTACAATGAGCAGTTCTTC.

This chain joins TRBV6-5 and TRBJ2-5, with 7 bases fitting TRBD1. Trimming at V came to 6 bases and at J to 0 bases, leaving 4 bases not matched to a gene. The germline V gene encodes CDR1 MNHEY and CDR2 SVGAGI. The CDR3 totals 14 residues. The CDR3 DNA is TGTGCCAGCAGAACCGGGACAGACCAAGAGACCCAGTACTTC. Translating gives CASRTGTDQETQYF.

V is TRBV2 and J is TRBJ1-1; no clear D gene. V was cut by 1 base and J by 0 bases, with 9 bases left in between. Germline lookup yields CDR1 SNHLY and CDR2 FYNNEI. The CDR3 has 15 amino acids. The CDR3 is CASSEVESMNTEAFF. The CDR3 DNA follows: TGTGCCAGCAGTGAAGTAGAGTCTATGAACACTGAAGCTTTCTTT.

J is TRBJ1-4 and V is TRBV6-5, with a weak D call TRBD1 (6 bases). The CDR3 contains 14 residues. The ends were cut back, 4 bases at V and 6 bases at J, with 12 bases in the middle. Germline lookup yields CDR1 MNHEY and CDR2 SVGAGI. The CDR3 is CASSSGTQDEKLFF. The CDR3 coding sequence is TGTGCCAGCAGTTCCGGGACACAGGATGAAAAACTGTTTTTT.

The rearrangement joins TRBV6-5 to TRBJ1-2; no clear D. This CDR3 spans 14 amino acids. Germline assignment: CDR1 MNHEY and CDR2 SVGAGI. V was shortened by 2 bases and J by 4 bases, with 11 bases between the two germline ends. The CDR3 is CASSYGEGLYGYTF. DNA of the CDR3: TGTGCCAGCAGTTACGGGGAGGGCCTCTATGGCTACACCTTC.

The chain couples TRBV2 to TRBJ2-3; 8 nucleotides match TRBD1. The CDR3 sequence is 15 residues long. J was trimmed by 3 bases and V by 5 bases; bases with no gene match: 7. Germline lookup yields CDR1 SNHLY and CDR2 FYNNEI. The CDR3 sequence is CASSKDRGRTDTQYF. The CDR3 DNA reads TGTGCCAGCAGTAAAGACAGGGGTCGAACAGATACGCAGTATTTT.

This clone has just a few counts. The genes are TRBV19 and TRBJ2-3; D perhaps matches TRBD1 (6 bases). The CDR3 totals 14 residues. Between the trimmed V and J ends, which lost 9 bases and 2 bases, there was a span of 15 bases. Germline assignment: CDR1 LNHDA and CDR2 SQIVND (reference sequence). CDR3 nucleotides: TGTGCCAGAAAGGGACAACCCCACACAGATACGCAGTATTTT. This sequence encodes CARKGQPHTDTQYF.

The sample holds a few counts of this clone. The chain joins TRBV4-1 to TRBJ2-1, with 8 bases aligning to TRBD2. V lost 4 bases and J lost 2; bases outside the gene matches: 10. The CDR3 loop spans 17 amino acids. The germline gives CDR1 MGHRA, CDR2 YSYEKL. In nucleotides, the CDR3 is TGCGCCAGCAGCCCCAGAGGCAGCGGGGGCACCTACAATGAGCAGTTCTTC. It is translated as CASSPRGSGGTYNEQFF.

This sequence joins TRBV2 and TRBJ2-4, with TRBD1 identical over 11 bases. V shed 6 bases and J 5 bases; nucleotides not matched to a gene: 3. CDR3 length equals 14 residues. CDR1 SNHLY and CDR2 FYNNEI come from the germline V gene. The CDR3 loop reads CASRMGQGENIQYF. CDR3 nucleotides: TGTGCCAGCAGAATGGGACAGGGGGAAAACATTCAGTACTTC.

This chain connects TRBV7-9 to TRBJ2-1; TRBD2 matches at 7 bases. CDR1 and CDR2 from the germline V gene are SEHNR and FQNEAQ (reference sequence). The V and J ends lost 3 bases and 8 bases, in that order; junction bases with no gene match: 10. CDR3 size: 15 residues. The CDR3 loop is CASSLGLSAIDEQFF. CDR3 sequence (DNA): TGTGCCAGCAGCTTGGGACTAAGTGCTATCGATGAGCAGTTCTTC.

This chain joins TRBV12-3 or TRBV12-4 and TRBJ1-1; D is undetermined. The CDR3 consists of 12 residues. Trimming pared 8 bases from V and 11 bases from J, leaving 18 bases between. CDR3 in DNA: TGTGCCAGCGGACGGGAGGCGACGGGGGCTTTCTTT. Amino acids: CASGREATGAFF.

V is TRBV4-2 and J is TRBJ1-2, with a tentative D call TRBD1 (5 bases). Trimming left V 1 base short and J 4 bases short, with 10 bases between. The CDR3 length is 14 residues. The V gene's germline CDR1 is LGHNA and CDR2 YNFKEQ. In DNA, the CDR3 is TGTGCCAGCAGCCAAGTGCGGACAAGCTATGGCTACACCTTC. It specifies CASSQVRTSYGYTF.

The rearrangement uses TRBV5-4 and TRBJ2-3; the D gene is possibly TRBD2 (6 bases). Germline V CDR1 and CDR2: SGHNT, YYREEE (reference sequence). Deletions cut 0 bases from V and 2 bases from J, with 10 bases between. The CDR3 covers 15 residues. The CDR3 DNA follows: TGTGCCAGCAGCTTGGTTGCGGGGCTCACAGATACGCAGTATTTT. Its protein product is CASSLVAGLTDTQYF.

The rearrangement joins TRBV5-5 to TRBJ2-1; D unresolved. V dropped 5 bases and J dropped 5 bases, with 14 bases sitting between them. The length of the CDR3 is 14 residues. Germline loops: CDR1 SGHKS, CDR2 YYEKEE (reference sequence). The CDR3 DNA reads TGTGCCAGCAGTTTACTCGGTACAGACAATGAGCAGTTCTTC. This translates into CASSLLGTDNEQFF.

V is TRBV12-3 or TRBV12-4 and J is TRBJ2-1; D perhaps matches TRBD2 (6 bases). The length of the CDR3 is 13 residues. V lost 0 bases to trimming and J lost 9 bases, with 9 bases between them. The CDR3 is CASSLALGGEQFF. The CDR3 nucleotides read TGTGCCAGCAGTTTAGCGTTGGGGGGTGAGCAGTTCTTC.

The chain couples TRBV5-4 to TRBJ1-2, with TRBD1 identical over 10 bases. The CDR3 has 17 amino acids. CDR1 is SGHNT, CDR2 YYREEE, per germline (reference sequence). V was pared by 4 bases and J by 1 base, with 10 bases of the junction left unmatched. CDR3: CASSPEGQGPSNYGYTF. DNA for the CDR3: TGTGCCAGCAGCCCGGAGGGACAGGGGCCAAGTAACTATGGCTACACCTTC.

The chain recombines TRBV13 with TRBJ2-7, with a weak D call TRBD2 (5 bases). This CDR3 is 14 amino acids long. Germline values: CDR1 PRHDT, CDR2 FYEKMQ (reference sequence). The V gene lost 5 bases and the J gene lost 0 bases, with 11 bases spanning the gap. Written as DNA, the CDR3 is TGTGCCAGCAGCCCTGGGCGGGCCTCCTACGAGCAGTACTTC. This encodes CASSPGRASYEQYF.

The V gene is TRBV13, the J gene TRBJ2-5; no clear D gene. This CDR3 spans 11 amino acids. The germline V gene has CDR1 PRHDT and CDR2 FYEKMQ (reference sequence). The germline V and J ends were trimmed by 1 base and 6 bases, with 3 bases remaining between them. The chain's CDR3 is CASSLAKTQYF. CDR3 in DNA: TGTGCCAGCAGCTTAGCAAAGACCCAGTACTTC.

The rearrangement joins TRBV9 to TRBJ2-5; possibly TRBD1 for D (5 bases). V was clipped by 3 bases and J by 5 bases, with 23 bases between them. The CDR3 is 17 residues long. Per the germline V gene, CDR1 is SGDLS and CDR2 is YYNGEE. The CDR3 DNA reads TGTGCCAGCAGCGAGGGGCCCCCCGAGTCCGTTGGGGAGACCCAGTACTTC. It specifies CASSEGPPESVGETQYF.

The gene calls are TRBV6-1 and TRBJ1-5; D remains unclear. Trimming stripped 3 bases from V and 5 bases from J, with 8 bases between. From germline, CDR1 is MNHNS and CDR2 SASEGT. The CDR3 spans 13 residues. CDR3 loop: CASSDGKYQPQHF. The CDR3 region has the DNA TGTGCCAGCAGTGACGGGAAGTATCAGCCCCAGCATTTT.